The clone carrying this T cell receptor beta chain was observed a single time. The data belong to a study of blood T cell repertoires in COVID-19. V gave up 5 bases and J gave up 0 bases; unmatched junction bases: 4. CDR1 is SGDLS, CDR2 YYNGEE, per germline. There are 16 residues in the CDR3. The repertoire was sequenced with immunoSEQ multiplex PCR; TCRdb's copy has only in-frame clones and lacks some. The top ten clones hold 4% to 5.5% of a sample with tens of thousands of clones, 85% to 90% of them seen once. This clonotype originated in a man older than 75 with acute or convalescent COVID-19. The V gene is TRBV9, the J gene TRBJ1-6, with 8 bases that match TRBD1. The sequenced sample was peripheral blood. The CDR3 sequence is CASSGQGISYNSPLHF. The DNA of the CDR3 is TGTGCCAGCAGTGGACAGGGTATCTCCTATAATTCACCCCTCCACTTT.